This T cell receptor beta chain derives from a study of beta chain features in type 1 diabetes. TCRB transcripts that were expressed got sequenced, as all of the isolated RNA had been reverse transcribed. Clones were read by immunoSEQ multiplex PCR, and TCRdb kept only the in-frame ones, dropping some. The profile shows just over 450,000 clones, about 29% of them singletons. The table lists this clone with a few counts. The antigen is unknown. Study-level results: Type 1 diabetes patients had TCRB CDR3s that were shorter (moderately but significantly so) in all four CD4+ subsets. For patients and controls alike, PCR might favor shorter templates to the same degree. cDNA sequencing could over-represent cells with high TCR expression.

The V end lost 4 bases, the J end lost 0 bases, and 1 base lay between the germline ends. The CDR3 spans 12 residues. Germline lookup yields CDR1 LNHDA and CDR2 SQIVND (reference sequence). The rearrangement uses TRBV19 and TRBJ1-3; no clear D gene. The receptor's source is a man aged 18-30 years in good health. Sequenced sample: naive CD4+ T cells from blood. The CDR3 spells CASSTSGNTIYF. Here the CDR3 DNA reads TGTGCCAGTAGTACCTCTGGAAACACCATATATTTT.